A selection of T cell receptor beta chains follows, all from one sample in a study of identical twins. TCRdb redid the calling of the 5' RACE reads with MiXCR, one entry per CDR3 protein. Here the sample spans nearly 900,000 distinct CDR3 sequences, about 12% being singletons. This same sample was also taken into another study, of yellow fever vaccine responses in identical twins.

The specimen was PBMCs. The receptors were gathered from a woman aged 18-35 years in good health. Both conserved end residues are part of each CDR3. Fields, in order: J gene, D gene, V gene, clone size, CDR3 length, CDR3 DNA, CDR3 protein. The D gene is left open where the match is weak. Expanded clones are given a class, and other clones once, few, many or no size at all.

TRBJ1-1	-	TRBV19	-	15	TGTGCCAGTAGCCCGACGGCACGGAGGAACACTGAAGCTTTCTTT	CASSPTARRNTEAFF
TRBJ2-1	TRBD2	TRBV12-3/TRBV12-4	-	14	TGTGCCAGCAGGCTAGCGGGGGCCAACAATGAGCAGTTCTTC	CASRLAGANNEQFF
TRBJ2-2	TRBD2	TRBV12-3/TRBV12-4	-	15	TGTGCCAGCATTCCGGGACTAGCTGGTACCGGGGAGCTGTTTTTT	CASIPGLAGTGELFF
TRBJ1-2	TRBD1	TRBV6-1	-	16	TGTGCCAGCAGACTCCAATCAGGGGGCGCGGGCACTGGCTACACCTTC	CASRLQSGGAGTGYTF
TRBJ1-2	TRBD1	TRBV29-1	few	15	TGCAGCGTTGGCCGGGACAGGGGAGCTAACTATGGCTACACCTTC	CSVGRDRGANYGYTF
TRBJ2-3	TRBD2	TRBV11-2	many	16	TGTGCCAGCAGCTTAGCACTAGCGGGAGTCGGAGATACGCAGTATTTT	CASSLALAGVGDTQYF
TRBJ2-1	TRBD2	TRBV29-1	many	15	TGCAGCGTGGCGCCCAGACTAGCGGCATACAATGAGCAGTTCTTC	CSVAPRLAAYNEQFF
TRBJ2-1	TRBD1	TRBV28	-	15	TGTGCCAGCAGTTTATTTCAGGGGGCGGGAAATGAGCAGTTCTTC	CASSLFQGAGNEQFF
TRBJ2-2	-	TRBV29-1	few	15	TGCAGCGTTGCGGGGGTCAATCTAAACACCGGGGAGCTGTTTTTT	CSVAGVNLNTGELFF
TRBJ2-1	-	TRBV3-1	few	15	TGTGCCAGCAGCCAACTAAACCCCGGGGGCAATGAGCAGTTCTTC	CASSQLNPGGNEQFF
TRBJ2-5	-	TRBV24-1	few	16	TGTGCCACCGGGGCCCGGGCCCTTGGGCCCCAAGAGACCCAGTACTTC	CATGARALGPQETQYF
TRBJ2-7	-	TRBV3-1	-	14	TGTGCCAGCAGCCGCGTTAGCGGCACCTACGAGCAGTACTTC	CASSRVSGTYEQYF
TRBJ1-1	-	TRBV3-1	-	12	TGTGCATGTCGCGACAGTAGTACAGAAGCTTTCTTT	CACRDSSTEAFF
TRBJ1-2	-	TRBV10-3	once	13	TGTGCCATCAGCTCCGGGACGGACTATGGCTACACCTTC	CAISSGTDYGYTF
TRBJ2-2	TRBD2	TRBV5-1	-	19	TGCGCCAGCAGCTTGAGGACTAGCGGGGGAGCCACGAACACCGGGGAGCTGTTTTTT	CASSLRTSGGATNTGELFF
TRBJ2-7	-	TRBV24-1	-	12	TGTGCCACCAGTGAACAGGGATACGAGCAGTACTTC	CATSEQGYEQYF
TRBJ2-5	-	TRBV12-3/TRBV12-4	many	14	TGTGCCAGCAGTTTAGAAGAGGGCAGAGAGACCCAGTACTTC	CASSLEEGRETQYF
TRBJ2-5	TRBD1	TRBV29-1	few	14	TGCAGCGTCTCCGGGACAGGGGGACGGGAGACCCAGTACTTC	CSVSGTGGRETQYF
TRBJ2-1	-	TRBV20-1	-	13	TGCAGTGCCCTGGTGTCGGGGGACAATGAGCAGTTCTTC	CSALVSGDNEQFF
TRBJ2-1	-	TRBV4-1	-	16	TGCGCCAGCAGCCAAGGGCTGCAGGGAGGTAACCATGAGCAGTTCTTC	CASSQGLQGGNHEQFF
TRBJ1-3	-	TRBV12-3/TRBV12-4	many	11	TGTGCCAGCCCGAGGGGAAACACCATATATTTT	CASPRGNTIYF
TRBJ1-4	-	TRBV7-6	-	15	TGTGCCAGCAGCTTAGCGGGGATAACTAATGAAAAACTGTTTTTT	CASSLAGITNEKLFF
TRBJ2-2	-	TRBV2	few	15	TGTGCCAGCACCGAGGGGGGGCCGGACACCGGGGAGCTGTTTTTT	CASTEGGPDTGELFF
TRBJ2-2	-	TRBV20-1	-	13	TGCAGTGCTAGAGAGACTACAACCGGGGAGCTGTTTTTT	CSARETTTGELFF
TRBJ2-5	-	TRBV7-8	few	14	TGTGCCAGCAGCCCCCTGGCTAGTTCGAAGACCCAGTACTTC	CASSPLASSKTQYF
TRBJ2-3	-	TRBV5-1	few	13	TGCGCCAGTAATAGCAGAGCGACAGATACGCAGTATTTT	CASNSRATDTQYF
TRBJ1-3	-	TRBV10-3	many	17	TGTGCCTTCTTCAGTGGGGGAGTGCACCTCTCTGGAAACACCATATATTTT	CAFFSGGVHLSGNTIYF
TRBJ1-2	-	TRBV7-9	-	13	TGTGCCAGCAGCTTCGGACAGTATGATGGCTACACCTTC	CASSFGQYDGYTF
TRBJ2-2	TRBD1	TRBV20-1	-	14	TGCAGTGCTAGCGGACAGGGGAACACCGGGGAGCTGTTTTTT	CSASGQGNTGELFF
TRBJ1-5	-	TRBV20-1	many	14	TGCAGTGCCCTGGGGGGGGAATCAGGACAGCCCCAGCATTTT	CSALGGESGQPQHF
TRBJ2-3	-	TRBV20-1	few	13	TGCAGTGCTAGAGACCCTAGGGCACATACGCAGTATTTT	CSARDPRAHTQYF
TRBJ2-7	-	TRBV7-6	few	17	TGTGCCAGCAGCTTAGATCCCCGGACCGAACGAAGGTACGAGCAGTACTTC	CASSLDPRTERRYEQYF
TRBJ2-1	-	TRBV19	few	13	TGTGCCAGTAGTGGCAGCCCCTACAATGAGCAGTTCTTC	CASSGSPYNEQFF
TRBJ2-7	-	TRBV10-3	-	12	TGTGCCATCAGTGTAGACAGCTACGAGCAGTACTTC	CAISVDSYEQYF
TRBJ2-6	-	TRBV29-1	-	15	TGCAGCGTTTTCCAACAGCACTCTGGGGCCAACGTCCTGACTTTC	CSVFQQHSGANVLTF
TRBJ1-1	-	TRBV12-3/TRBV12-4	many	13	TGTGCCAGCAGTTTCCGGATGAACACTGAAGCTTTCTTT	CASSFRMNTEAFF
TRBJ2-3	-	TRBV29-1	many	14	TGCAGCGTATCTTTCCCCCCTCTCACAGATACGCAGTATTTT	CSVSFPPLTDTQYF
TRBJ2-3	TRBD1	TRBV11-2	few	13	TGTGCCACCGGAGGACAGGTCACAGATACGCAGTATTTT	CATGGQVTDTQYF
TRBJ1-5	TRBD1	TRBV4-1	-	17	TGCGCCAGCAGCCAAGATCGGGCCAGGGGGCTGGTGCAGCCCCAGCATTTT	CASSQDRARGLVQPQHF
TRBJ2-1	-	TRBV2	few	15	TGTGCCAGCAGTGAAGAGGGGGATCCCAGCAATGAGCAGTTCTTC	CASSEEGDPSNEQFF
TRBJ2-2	TRBD1	TRBV10-3	-	16	TGTGCCATCAGCAAAGGGACAGGGGGCATGACCGGGGAGCTGTTTTTT	CAISKGTGGMTGELFF
TRBJ1-5	TRBD1	TRBV28	few	17	TGTGCCAGCAGTTTTTGGGACCAACAGGGGGGCAATCAGCCCCAGCATTTT	CASSFWDQQGGNQPQHF
TRBJ2-1	TRBD2	TRBV28	many	15	TGTGCCAGCGTCGGGACTAGCGGGGTCTACAATGAGCAGTTCTTC	CASVGTSGVYNEQFF
TRBJ2-5	TRBD1	TRBV12-3/TRBV12-4	-	15	TGTGCCAGCAGTTTAAGGACAGGGGATAGGGAGACCCAGTACTTC	CASSLRTGDRETQYF
TRBJ2-1	-	TRBV5-1	-	17	TGCGCCAGCACTTCGAGACCGCCGGGATCTACGGGCAATGAGCAGTTCTTC	CASTSRPPGSTGNEQFF
TRBJ2-2	TRBD1	TRBV5-1	few	15	TGCGCCAGCAGCACCCGGGACACAGGGGCCGGGGAGCTGTTTTTT	CASSTRDTGAGELFF
TRBJ2-7	-	TRBV28	many	13	TGTGCCAGCAGCCTTATCTGGGGCTACGAGCAGTACTTC	CASSLIWGYEQYF
TRBJ2-3	TRBD2	TRBV4-1	few	16	TGCGCCAGCAGCCAAGAAAGTGGGGGGGTCGTCTATACGCAGTATTTT	CASSQESGGVVYTQYF
TRBJ2-5	TRBD2	TRBV11-2	-	15	TGTGCCAGCAGCTCGGGACTAGCACACCAAGAGACCCAGTACTTC	CASSSGLAHQETQYF
TRBJ1-2	TRBD1	TRBV10-3	many	14	TGTGCCATCAGTGACCGGGACAGGGACCATGGCTACACCTTC	CAISDRDRDHGYTF
TRBJ2-2	TRBD2	TRBV10-1	few	14	TGCGCCAGCACTGGGACTAGCGGGACCGGGGAGCTGTTTTTT	CASTGTSGTGELFF
TRBJ1-5	TRBD1	TRBV7-8	-	14	TGTGCCAGCAGCGCCGGGACAGGGAGTCAGCCCCAGCATTTT	CASSAGTGSQPQHF
TRBJ2-1	TRBD2	TRBV10-3	-	15	TGTGCCATCAGTGGAGGAGCGGGGGGAAAAAATGAGCAGTTCTTC	CAISGGAGGKNEQFF
TRBJ2-7	-	TRBV20-1	few	15	TGCAGTGCTAGAGATAGGGCAGAAGTAGTTTACGAGCAGTACTTC	CSARDRAEVVYEQYF
TRBJ2-5	-	TRBV5-1	few	11	TGCGCCAGCAGCCTGAGAGTGACCCAGTACTTC	CASSLRVTQYF